The source of this TCR beta chain is a study of control samples from healthy donors and cancer patients. V was shortened by 5 bases and J by 2 bases, with 9 bases between the two germline ends. The CDR3 is 13 amino acids. Germline V gene sequence: CDR1 WNHNN, CDR2 SYGVQD (reference sequence). Data came from immunoSEQ multiplex PCR; TCRdb stores just in-frame clones and leaves some out. The table shows around 120,000 clones, with around 89% occurring only once. This clone was found a few times. Input material: blood. The chain carries TRBV10-1 and TRBJ1-2, with a weak D call TRBD1 (5 bases). This TCR was recovered from a man aged 40-50 years in good health. CDR3 amino acids: CASSYDRNYGYTF. The DNA for the CDR3 is TGCGCCAGCAGTTACGACAGAAACTATGGCTACACCTTC.